In its sample, the clone carrying this TCR beta chain was seen many times. The target antigen is unknown. TCRdb re-called the multiplex PCR reads through MiXCR, storing one row per CDR3 protein. The sample lists 200,000 or so distinct CDR3 sequences, over 25% occurring once. The CDR3 consists of 18 residues. CDR1 is MGHRA, CDR2 YSYEKL, per germline. Trimming removed 0 bases from V and 0 bases from J; junction bases left unmatched: 8. The sample comes from a study of breast tumors, draining lymph nodes, adjacent tissues. Broader study findings: The data were judged consistent with most tumor T cells coming from lymph node and expanding in tumor. The lymph node origin of tumor T cells was framed as consistent with a hypothesis, not demonstrated. Tumor TCR diversity was below lymph nodes but above nontumor tissue. Luminal-like breast cancer showed significantly higher tumor–nontumor repertoire similarity than basal-like.

Samples came from axillary lymph nodes draining the breast cancer. Sequencing was carried out using axillary lymph node tissue. The V call is TRBV4-1, the J call TRBJ2-7; 10 positions match TRBD1. The receptor's source is a female donor with breast cancer. Some clones in this sample may be carry-over from other donors' samples. The CDR3 protein is CASSQDGWGTGVSYEQYF. The CDR3 DNA follows: TGCGCCAGCAGCCAAGATGGGTGGGGGACAGGGGTCTCCTACGAGCAGTACTTC.